The 6 T cell receptor beta chains reported below all come from one sample, sequenced in a study of blood T cell repertoires in COVID-19. Profiling relied on immunoSEQ multiplex PCR, and the TCRdb table lists in-frame clones only, not all of them. The sample yields approximately 58,000 clones, over 75% seen once. The sequenced material came from peripheral blood. These receptors all stem from a man aged 60 to 69 with COVID-19, enrolled during active disease.

The chain is built from TRBV7-9 and TRBJ2-3, with D unresolved. CDR3 size: 14 residues. Germline CDR1 reads SEHNR; CDR2 reads FQNEAQ (reference sequence). Trimming removed 5 bases at V and 4 bases at J, with 13 bases between. The CDR3 DNA is TGTGCCAGCAGCCGTCTAGGCTCAGCAGATACGCAGTATTTT. It translates to CASSRLGSADTQYF.

Written as DNA, the CDR3 is TGTGCCAGCAGCTTGGCCTTGGGGGGCGAGCAGTACTTC. Its translation is CASSLALGGEQYF. The gene calls are TRBV5-6 and TRBJ2-7; D may be TRBD2 (6 bases). V was cut by 0 bases and J by 6 bases, with 10 bases left in between. In germline, CDR1 is SGHDT, CDR2 YYEEEE. The CDR3 is 13 amino acids. Using reference TRBV5-6 and TRBJ2-7 for the parts outside the CDR3, the full variable domain is DAGVTQSPTHLIKTRGQQVTLRCSPKSGHDTVSWYQQALGQGPQFIFQYYEEEERQRGNFPDRFSGHQFPNYSSELNVNALLLGDSALYLCASSLALGGEQYFGPGTRLTVT.

The gene calls are TRBV10-1 and TRBJ1-2; no firm D call. This CDR3 region has 12 residues. Germline assignment: CDR1 WNHNN and CDR2 SYGVQD (reference sequence). Trimming took off 3 bases at V and 8 bases at J, with 10 bases between the two ends. The CDR3, as DNA: TGCGCCAGCAGTGACCGCAAAGAGGGCTACACCTTC. Encoded protein: CASSDRKEGYTF.

V usage is TRBV6-5 and J usage is TRBJ2-7; 10 bases align to TRBD2. The germline gives CDR1 MNHEY, CDR2 SVGAGI. The CDR3 extends over 14 amino acids. Trimming took 6 bases from V and 7 from J; bases not matched to a gene: 9. This chain's CDR3 is CASRPGTSAREQYF. The CDR3 DNA is TGTGCCAGCAGACCCGGGACTAGCGCCAGGGAGCAGTACTTC.

J is TRBJ1-1 and V is TRBV4-3, with D perhaps matching TRBD1 (6 bases). The CDR3 covers 15 residues. Germline lookup yields CDR1 LGHNA and CDR2 YSLEER. V lost 3 bases and J lost 0, with 11 bases in between. In DNA, the CDR3 is TGCGCCAGCAGCCAGTCGGACAGATTGAACACTGAAGCTTTCTTT. It encodes CASSQSDRLNTEAFF.

CDR3 residues: CASSPRQGRRTGELFF. In DNA form, the CDR3 reads TGTGCCAGTAGTCCACGACAGGGAAGGAGGACCGGGGAGCTGTTTTTT. The chain combines TRBV19 with TRBJ2-2; TRBD1 matches 7 bases. The CDR3 consists of 16 residues. The junction had 11 bases not matched to a gene; V was cut back by 5 bases and J by 5 bases. Germline V gives CDR1 LNHDA, CDR2 SQIVND (reference sequence).